What follows is one T cell receptor beta chain and its context. What antigen it recognizes has not been identified. No much larger clone exists at a distance of one base, and base qualities are not known. In Seattle, one collaborating source enrolled patients while the infection was active and tracked those patients longitudinally over the course of disease. Collaborating institutions collected whole blood in K2EDTA tubes following their own protocols. For TCRbeta analysis, collaborator samples were shipped as frozen whole blood, as isolated PBMCs, or as DNA extracted from either sample type. These data belong to a study of blood T cell repertoires in COVID-19 (TCRdb year 2020). Broadly, across the study: The collaborator samples originated in the United States, Italy and Spain and spanned the acute and convalescent phases of COVID-19. The prospective study material was composed of cDNA or gDNA derived from T cells, B-cell-depleted T cells, or PBMCs. The dataset comprised deeply sampled blood TCRbeta repertoires from subjects exposed to, actively infected with, or recovered from COVID-19. The repertoires were made available in a free public database intended to serve as a resource for research on the immune response to SARS-CoV-2. Samples came from the ongoing ImmuneRACE study (first 160 participants) plus 1,254 subjects from 6 global collaborators. A de-identified subject ID, COVID-19 status, age in years and sex were almost always included in the sample metadata. Where available, HLA class I and class II types were obtained from metadata supplied by the sample provider rather than from assay-based typing.

TCRbeta CDR3 regions were amplified from genomic DNA by means of the immunoSEQ Assay, a bias-controlled multiplex PCR. The authors' analysis ran thus. The number of nucleated cells in each sample was estimated by amplification of reference gene primers within the assay. To quantify the absolute abundance of each unique TCRbeta CDR3 rearrangement, sequence reads were collapsed and filtered. Productive Simpson clonality was computed per sample as the square root of Simpson's diversity index over productive rearrangements. In TCRdb, the immuneACCESS table is reduced to in-frame sequences with V and J assigned. These tables do not hold every clone; where another copy was compared, an unresolved V gene accounts for under half, and the others remain unexplained. D and trimming were read from the DNA, whereas the V and J calls and clone size are those reported in that table. The sample table lists some 76,000 clones, approximately 84% of them with a count of one. The biggest ten clones account for 13% of the sample.

V is pared back by 1 base and J by 2 bases, with 3 bases lying between the germline termini. CDR1 and CDR2 (DFQATT, SNEGSKA) derive from the germline V gene (reference sequence). The CDR3 holds 11 amino acids from the cysteine to the phenylalanine. Kept here is only the CDR3 DNA, which spans 33 bases and is read in frame from base 1. Broad study findings and their caveats: Clinical and demographic metadata were provided uncurated, with the amount varying by source and participant.

This sequence was found in a man aged 50 or older with COVID-19, enrolled during active disease. Specimen: peripheral blood. The rearranged chain carries TRBV20-1 and TRBJ2-7, with the D gene not clear enough to name. The nucleotides are TGCAGTGCTAGAGCCACCTACGAGCAGTACTTC. Translated, it gives CSARATYEQYF.